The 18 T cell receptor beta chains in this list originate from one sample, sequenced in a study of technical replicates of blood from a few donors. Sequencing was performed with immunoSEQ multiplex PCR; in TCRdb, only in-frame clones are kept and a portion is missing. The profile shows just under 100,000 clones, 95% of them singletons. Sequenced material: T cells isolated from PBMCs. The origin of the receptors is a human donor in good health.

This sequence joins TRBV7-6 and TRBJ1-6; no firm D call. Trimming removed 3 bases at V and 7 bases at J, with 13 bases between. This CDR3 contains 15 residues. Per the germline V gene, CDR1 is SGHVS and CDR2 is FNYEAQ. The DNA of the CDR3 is TGTGCCAGCAGCTTTTTTCCCCTTCGGAATTCACCCCTCCACTTT. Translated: CASSFFPLRNSPLHF.

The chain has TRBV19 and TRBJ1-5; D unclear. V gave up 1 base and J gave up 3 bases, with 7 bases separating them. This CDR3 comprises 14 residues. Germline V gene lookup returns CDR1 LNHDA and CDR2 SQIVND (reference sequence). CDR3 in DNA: TGTGCCAGTAGTATAGCCCCCAACAATCAGCCCCAGCATTTT. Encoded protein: CASSIAPNNQPQHF.

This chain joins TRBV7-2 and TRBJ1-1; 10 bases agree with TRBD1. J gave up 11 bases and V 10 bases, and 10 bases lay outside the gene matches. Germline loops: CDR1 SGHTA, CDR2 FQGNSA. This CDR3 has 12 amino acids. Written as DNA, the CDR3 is TGTGCCAACGGGAGGGGGACAGGGGACGCTTTCTTT. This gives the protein CANGRGTGDAFF.

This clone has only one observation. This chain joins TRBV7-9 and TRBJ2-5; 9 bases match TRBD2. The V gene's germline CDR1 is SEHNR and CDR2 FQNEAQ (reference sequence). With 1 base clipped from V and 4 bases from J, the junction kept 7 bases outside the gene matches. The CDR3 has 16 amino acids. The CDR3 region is CASSLEPLAGVETQYF. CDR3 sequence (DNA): TGTGCCAGCAGCTTAGAACCCTTAGCGGGGGTAGAGACCCAGTACTTC.

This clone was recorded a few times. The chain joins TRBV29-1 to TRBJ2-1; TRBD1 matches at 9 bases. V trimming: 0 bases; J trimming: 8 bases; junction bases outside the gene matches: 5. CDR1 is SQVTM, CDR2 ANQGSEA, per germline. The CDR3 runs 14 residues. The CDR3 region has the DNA TGCAGCGTTGAAGATTTAGGGACAGGGTATGAGCAGTTCTTC. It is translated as CSVEDLGTGYEQFF.

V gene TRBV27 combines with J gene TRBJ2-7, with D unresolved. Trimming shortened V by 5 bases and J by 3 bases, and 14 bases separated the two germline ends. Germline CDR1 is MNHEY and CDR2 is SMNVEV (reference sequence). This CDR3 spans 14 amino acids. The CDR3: CASSPYNQFYEQYF. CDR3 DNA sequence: TGTGCCAGCAGTCCATACAATCAATTCTACGAGCAGTACTTC.

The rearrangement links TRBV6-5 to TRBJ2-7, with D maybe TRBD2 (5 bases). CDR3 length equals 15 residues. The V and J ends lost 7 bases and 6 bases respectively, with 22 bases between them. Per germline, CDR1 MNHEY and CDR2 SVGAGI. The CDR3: CASTNDGAARSEQYF. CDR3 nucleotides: TGTGCCAGCACCAACGACGGAGCGGCGCGTTCCGAGCAGTACTTC.

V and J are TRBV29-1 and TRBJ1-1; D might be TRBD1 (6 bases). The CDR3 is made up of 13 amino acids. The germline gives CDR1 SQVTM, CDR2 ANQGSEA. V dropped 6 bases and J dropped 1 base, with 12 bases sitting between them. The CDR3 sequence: CSVIRDTNTEAFF. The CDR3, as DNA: TGCAGCGTCATTCGGGACACGAACACTGAAGCTTTCTTT.

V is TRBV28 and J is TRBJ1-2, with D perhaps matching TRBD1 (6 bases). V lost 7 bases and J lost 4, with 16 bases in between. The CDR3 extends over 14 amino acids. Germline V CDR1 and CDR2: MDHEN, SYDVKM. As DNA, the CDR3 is TGTGCCAGCACCCGAAAAGGACAGATCTATGGCTACACCTTC. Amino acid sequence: CASTRKGQIYGYTF.

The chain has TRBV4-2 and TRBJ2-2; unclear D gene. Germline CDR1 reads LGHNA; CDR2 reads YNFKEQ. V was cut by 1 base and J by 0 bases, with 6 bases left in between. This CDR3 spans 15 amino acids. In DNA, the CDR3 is TGTGCCAGCAGCCAAGTATCTGCGAACACCGGGGAGCTGTTTTTT. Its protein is CASSQVSANTGELFF.

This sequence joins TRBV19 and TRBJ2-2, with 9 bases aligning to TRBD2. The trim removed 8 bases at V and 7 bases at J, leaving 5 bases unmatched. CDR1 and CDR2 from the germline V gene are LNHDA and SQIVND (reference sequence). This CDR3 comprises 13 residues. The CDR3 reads CASRTSELGELFF. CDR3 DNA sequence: TGTGCCAGTCGGACTAGCGAGCTCGGGGAGCTGTTTTTT.

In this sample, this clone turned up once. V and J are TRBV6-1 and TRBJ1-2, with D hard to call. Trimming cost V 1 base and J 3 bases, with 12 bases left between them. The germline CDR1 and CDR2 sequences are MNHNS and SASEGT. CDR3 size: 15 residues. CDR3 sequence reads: CASSEGRQAYYGYTF. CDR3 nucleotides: TGTGCCAGCAGTGAAGGAAGGCAGGCGTACTATGGCTACACCTTC.

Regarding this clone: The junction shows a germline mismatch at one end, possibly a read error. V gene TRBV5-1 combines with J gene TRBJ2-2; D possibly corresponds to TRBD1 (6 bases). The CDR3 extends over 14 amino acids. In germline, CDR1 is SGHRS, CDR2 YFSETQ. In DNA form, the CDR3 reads TGCGTCAGCAGGGGCAGGGCGGACACCGGGGAGCTGTTTTTT. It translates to CVSRGRADTGELFF. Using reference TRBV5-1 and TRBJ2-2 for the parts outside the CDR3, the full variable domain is KAGVTQTPRYLIKTRGQQVTLSCSPISGHRSVSWYQQTPGQGLQFLFEYFSETQRNKGNFPGRFSGRQFSNSRSEMNVSTLELGDSALYLCVSRGRADTGELFFGEGSRLTVL.

CDR3 nucleotide sequence: TGTGCCACACAGGCGAACACTGAAGCTTTCTTT. Its translation is CATQANTEAFF. The V call is TRBV7-9, the J call TRBJ1-1, with D possibly matching TRBD1 (5 bases). This CDR3 region has 11 residues. Germline-derived CDR1 and CDR2 are SEHNR and FQNEAQ (reference sequence). Trimming took off 10 bases at V and 1 base at J, with 7 bases between the two ends.

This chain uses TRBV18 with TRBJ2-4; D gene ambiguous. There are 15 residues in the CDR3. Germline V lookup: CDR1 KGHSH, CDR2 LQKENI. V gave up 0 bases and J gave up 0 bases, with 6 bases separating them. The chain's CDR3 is CASSPPAGAKNIQYF. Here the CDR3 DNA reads TGTGCCAGCTCACCACCGGCAGGAGCCAAAAACATTCAGTACTTC.

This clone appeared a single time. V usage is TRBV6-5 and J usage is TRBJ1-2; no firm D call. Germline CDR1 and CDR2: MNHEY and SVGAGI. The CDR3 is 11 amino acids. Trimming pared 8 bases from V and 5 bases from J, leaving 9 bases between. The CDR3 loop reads CASRGVYGYTF. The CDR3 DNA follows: TGTGCCAGCCGGGGTGTTTATGGCTACACCTTC.

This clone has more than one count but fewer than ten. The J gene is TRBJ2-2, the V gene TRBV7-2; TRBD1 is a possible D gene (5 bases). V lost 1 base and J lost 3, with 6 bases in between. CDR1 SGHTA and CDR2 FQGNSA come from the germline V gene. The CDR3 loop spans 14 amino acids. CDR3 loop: CASSLGTYTGELFF. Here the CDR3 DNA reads TGTGCCAGCAGCTTAGGGACATACACCGGGGAGCTGTTTTTT.

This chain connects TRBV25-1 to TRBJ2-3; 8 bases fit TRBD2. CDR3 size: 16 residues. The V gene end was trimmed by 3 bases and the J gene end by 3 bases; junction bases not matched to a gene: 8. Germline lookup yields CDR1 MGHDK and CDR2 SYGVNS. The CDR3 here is CASSDGTSGRTDTQYF. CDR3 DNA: TGTGCCAGCAGTGATGGGACTAGTGGGAGGACAGATACGCAGTATTTT.